Listed below are T cell receptor beta chains from one sample, sequenced in a study of glioma-infiltrating T cells. A single record per CDR3 protein comes from TCRdb applying MiXCR to the multiplex PCR reads. The sample yields roughly 200,000 distinct CDR3 sequences, around 40% seen once. The sample consisted of glioma tissue, nonneoplastic brain tissue, or PBMCs (not recorded which). The receptors derive from a human donor with low-grade glioma or glioblastoma, undergoing nonglioma brain surgery, or in good health (not recorded which). Both conserved end residues are part of each CDR3. A D gene is named only where the DNA matches it firmly. Clone size is not always given. Where it is, it says once, few, many or a class for expanded clones.

clone_size: many; v_call: TRBV27; d_call: -; j_call: TRBJ2-7; cdr3_nt: TGTGCCAGCAGTTTATTTCGGGACTTCTACGAGCAGTACTTC; cdr3_aa: CASSLFRDFYEQYF
clone_size: few; v_call: TRBV11-2; d_call: TRBD1; j_call: TRBJ1-1; cdr3_nt: TGTGCCAGCAGCTTAGACAGGGAAGGGGGCGTTCCGGACACTGAAGCTTTCTTT; cdr3_aa: CASSLDREGGVPDTEAFF
clone_size: many; v_call: TRBV28; d_call: -; j_call: TRBJ2-7; cdr3_nt: TGTGCCAGTCGAGCCCCGGGAGCCTACGAGCAGTACTTC; cdr3_aa: CASRAPGAYEQYF
clone_size: -; v_call: TRBV3-1; d_call: TRBD2; j_call: TRBJ2-1; cdr3_nt: TGTGCCAGCAGCCAAGTGGGGACTAGCGGGAGAGATGAGCAGTTCTTC; cdr3_aa: CASSQVGTSGRDEQFF
clone_size: -; v_call: TRBV6-1; d_call: -; j_call: TRBJ1-1; cdr3_nt: TGTGCCAGCATCTCCCGGAACACTGAAGACTTCTTT; cdr3_aa: CASISRNTEDFF
clone_size: -; v_call: TRBV5-1; d_call: -; j_call: TRBJ2-1; cdr3_nt: TGCGCCAGCAGCTGGAGGGGGGGACCGTCAAACAATGAGCAGTTCTTC; cdr3_aa: CASSWRGGPSNNEQFF
clone_size: -; v_call: TRBV7-8; d_call: -; j_call: TRBJ2-3; cdr3_nt: TGTGCCAGCAGCTTAAGGGCACCAGATACGAAGTATTTT; cdr3_aa: CASSLRAPDTKYF
clone_size: -; v_call: TRBV15; d_call: -; j_call: TRBJ2-6; cdr3_nt: TGTGCCACCAGCTCGAGGAGCTCTGGGGCCAACGTCCTGACTTTC; cdr3_aa: CATSSRSSGANVLTF
clone_size: -; v_call: TRBV6-2/TRBV6-3; d_call: -; j_call: TRBJ1-5; cdr3_nt: TGTGCCAGCATTATAATAGCTAACCTCGGACATACGCAGCCCCAGCATTTT; cdr3_aa: CASIIIANLGHTQPQHF
clone_size: -; v_call: TRBV5-1; d_call: -; j_call: TRBJ1-1; cdr3_nt: TGCGCCAGCAGCCTTAACAGGGTCACTGAAGCTTTCTTT; cdr3_aa: CASSLNRVTEAFF
clone_size: many; v_call: TRBV6-1; d_call: -; j_call: TRBJ2-1; cdr3_nt: TGTGCCAGCACCACCGGGACCCCTGGGAATGAGCAGTTCTTC; cdr3_aa: CASTTGTPGNEQFF
clone_size: few; v_call: TRBV7-2; d_call: -; j_call: TRBJ2-5; cdr3_nt: TGTGCCAGCAGCTTAGATCCGGAGGCAGCTTCCCAGTACTTC; cdr3_aa: CASSLDPEAASQYF
clone_size: few; v_call: TRBV19; d_call: -; j_call: TRBJ1-5; cdr3_nt: TGTGCCAGTAGTACCGAACAAAACAGGAATCAGCCCCAGCATTTT; cdr3_aa: CASSTEQNRNQPQHF
clone_size: -; v_call: TRBV29-1; d_call: -; j_call: TRBJ2-7; cdr3_nt: TGCAGCGTGAGTCAGGGGAACTACGAGCAGTACTTC; cdr3_aa: CSVSQGNYEQYF
clone_size: -; v_call: TRBV5-4; d_call: -; j_call: TRBJ1-2; cdr3_nt: TGTGCCAGCAGCTCCTGGGCTCCCGACCTCTATGGCTACACCTTC; cdr3_aa: CASSSWAPDLYGYTF
clone_size: many; v_call: TRBV28; d_call: -; j_call: TRBJ1-1; cdr3_nt: TGTGCCAGCACGCGGCACAAGAACACTGAAGCTTTCTTT; cdr3_aa: CASTRHKNTEAFF
clone_size: many; v_call: TRBV20-1; d_call: -; j_call: TRBJ2-1; cdr3_nt: TGCAGTGCTAAAATAATATCGGGCCTTAATGAGCAGTTCTTC; cdr3_aa: CSAKIISGLNEQFF
clone_size: -; v_call: TRBV12-3/TRBV12-4; d_call: -; j_call: TRBJ2-7; cdr3_nt: TGTGCCAGCAGAACGTCAAGCCCCTACGAGCAGTACTTC; cdr3_aa: CASRTSSPYEQYF
clone_size: -; v_call: TRBV12-3/TRBV12-4; d_call: TRBD2; j_call: TRBJ2-5; cdr3_nt: TGTGCCAGCAGCCAGGGACTAGCGGTGACCCAGTACTTC; cdr3_aa: CASSQGLAVTQYF
clone_size: -; v_call: TRBV28; d_call: -; j_call: TRBJ2-7; cdr3_nt: TGTGCCGCTTCCGGGACGGAGGGAGGGGGCTACGAGCAGTACTTC; cdr3_aa: CAASGTEGGGYEQYF